A single sample gave rise to the 3 T cell receptor beta chains below, sequenced in a study of T cell responses to AZD1222 COVID-19 vaccine. Sequencing was performed with immunoSEQ multiplex PCR; in TCRdb, only in-frame clones are kept and a portion is missing. The repertoire holds about 73,000 clones, with 75% to 90% as singletons. The sample consisted of peripheral blood, taken 28 days after the second AZD1222 dose. The receptors were gathered from an adult who received the AZD1222 COVID-19 vaccine.

V gene TRBV27 combines with J gene TRBJ1-5; no clear D gene. This CDR3 is built from 15 residues. Germline CDR1 is MNHEY and CDR2 is SMNVEV (reference sequence). Between the trimmed V and J ends, which lost 2 bases and 0 bases, there was a span of 8 bases. CDR3 DNA: TGTGCCAGCAGTTTAGTGCACCTTAGCAATCAGCCCCAGCATTTT. Translation gives CASSLVHLSNQPQHF.

The J gene is TRBJ2-1, the V gene TRBV5-1, with D possibly TRBD2 on 7 matching bases. The CDR3 runs 17 residues. V was clipped by 1 base and J by 1 base, with 15 bases between them. CDR1 is SGHRS, CDR2 YFSETQ, per germline. CDR3 nucleotides: TGCGCCAGCAGCTTGCAGGGGACTACGCGGTCCTACAATGAGCAGTTCTTC. This sequence encodes CASSLQGTTRSYNEQFF.

The CDR3 spells CASSMGTSNTGELFF. The CDR3 bases are TGTGCCAGTAGTATGGGGACATCGAACACCGGGGAGCTGTTTTTT. The chain has TRBV19 and TRBJ2-2; weak D call: TRBD1 (6 bases). The CDR3 is made up of 15 amino acids. V was pared by 3 bases and J by 0 bases, with 8 bases between. Germline CDR1 and CDR2: LNHDA and SQIVND (reference sequence).